These 5 T cell receptor beta chains were sequenced from one sample in a study of cytomegalovirus exposure and HLA in healthy donors. The study ran its PCR with 60 Vbeta and 13 Jbeta primers. The data were produced by immunoSEQ multiplex PCR, yet TCRdb's version contains in-frame clones alone and is incomplete. The specimen's table records about 160,000 clones. The source material was PBMCs. These receptors all come from an older woman in good health and CMV-seronegative.

V gene TRBV6-6 combines with J gene TRBJ1-6; TRBD1 agrees at 8 bases. Germline values: CDR1 MNHNY, CDR2 SVGAGI (reference sequence). V lost 5 bases and J lost 9; bases outside the gene matches: 6. The CDR3 loop spans 14 amino acids. CDR3 sequence reads: CASSDRGEGSPLHF. The CDR3 nucleotides are TGTGCCAGCAGTGACAGGGGCGAGGGTTCACCCCTCCACTTT.

The genes are TRBV7-2 and TRBJ1-5; D may be TRBD1 (6 bases). The CDR3 consists of 14 residues. V dropped 3 bases and J dropped 6 bases, with 12 bases sitting between them. Germline loops: CDR1 SGHTA, CDR2 FQGNSA. CDR3 region: CASSFAQTGQPQHF. For the CDR3, the DNA is TGTGCCAGCAGCTTTGCCCAGACAGGTCAGCCCCAGCATTTT.

This chain joins TRBV6-6 and TRBJ2-5; D might be TRBD2 (6 bases). Near its end, the DNA agrees better with TRBJ2-7, so the J call may be wrong. CDR3 size: 14 residues. Germline values: CDR1 MNHNY, CDR2 SVGAGI (reference sequence). CDR3 coding DNA: TGTGCCAGCAGTTACGGTGGAGGGGCCTACGAGCAGTACTTC. The encoded protein is CASSYGGGAYEQYF.

The chain uses TRBV18 and TRBJ1-2, with D perhaps matching TRBD1 (5 bases). CDR1 and CDR2 from the germline V gene are KGHSH and LQKENI. This CDR3 is built from 11 residues. CDR3 amino acids: CGGRRDYGYTF. The CDR3 DNA follows: TGTGGGGGCAGGAGAGACTATGGCTACACCTTC. Full variable domain (remainder filled in from reference TRBV18 and TRBJ1-2): NAGVMQNPRHLVRRRGQEARLRCSPMKGHSHVYWYRQLPEEGLKFMVYLQKENIIDESGMPKERFSAEFPKEGPSILRIQQVVRGDSAAYFCGGRRDYGYTFGSGTRLTVV.

CDR3 loop: CASSLPGMNTEAFF. The CDR3 coding sequence is TGTGCCAGCAGCTTACCGGGTATGAACACTGAAGCTTTCTTT. This sequence joins TRBV7-8 and TRBJ1-1; D unclear. Germline V gene sequence: CDR1 SGHVS, CDR2 FQNEAQ. CDR3 length equals 14 residues. V lost 2 bases and J 0 bases, leaving 7 bases between the germline ends.